A single sample is the source of the 25 T cell receptor beta chains below, sequenced in a study of graft-versus-host responses after intestinal transplantation. Processing of graft tissue released intraepithelial and lamina propria lymphocytes. Here immunoSEQ multiplex PCR was the method, and the copy in TCRdb shows in-frame clones only, minus some. The top ten hold around a sixth of the sample, which has about 17,000 clones, roughly 78% seen once. The sample was ileum tissue, taken roughly 98 days after intestinal transplant. These receptors were obtained from a human patient who received an intestinal transplant, so some T cells may come from the graft donor.

The rearrangement links TRBV15 to TRBJ2-5; no definite D call. The CDR3 sequence is 16 residues long. Looked up from germline, CDR1 is LNHNV and CDR2 is YYDKDF (reference sequence). With 0 bases removed from V and 4 bases from J, the gap between germline ends came to 15 bases. CDR3 in amino acids: CATSRDRGSLRETQYF. The CDR3 coding sequence is TGTGCCACCAGCAGAGATCGCGGCTCCCTTCGAGAGACCCAGTACTTC.

At least ten counts were recorded for this clone. The chain links TRBV13 to TRBJ1-2; TRBD1 matches at 8 bases. The germline V gene encodes CDR1 PRHDT and CDR2 FYEKMQ (reference sequence). Germline trimming cut 9 bases from V and 3 bases from J; bases unmatched to any gene: 6. The CDR3 runs to 13 residues. The CDR3 reads CARGQEEYYGYTF. CDR3 sequence (DNA): TGTGCCAGGGGACAGGAAGAGTACTATGGCTACACCTTC.

This rearrangement joins TRBV21-1 to TRBJ1-5; the DNA was not used to check the table's D call, TRBD1. TRBV21-1 constitutes a pseudogene. The CDR3 length is 17 residues. CDR3 protein: CASSKIPGQGENQPQHF. Here the CDR3 DNA reads TGTGCCAGCAGCAAAATCCCAGGACAGGGAGAAAATCAGCCCCAGCATTTT.

The chain joins TRBV7-3 to TRBJ2-5; a weak D match, TRBD2 (6 bases). The CDR3 spans 14 residues. The germline gives CDR1 SGHTA, CDR2 FQGTGA. Trimming left V 3 bases short and J 4 bases short, with 12 bases between. In DNA form, the CDR3 reads TGTGCCAGCAGCTTGGAGGGCCCTCGAGAGACCCAGTACTTC. This encodes CASSLEGPRETQYF.

The genes are TRBV21-1 and TRBJ2-7. TRBV21-1 is assigned pseudogene status. The CDR3 sequence is 16 residues long. DNA for the CDR3: TGTGCCAGCAGTTTCATCGTGCTACACGTGTTAGACGAGCAGTACTTC. Encoded protein: CASSFIVLHVLDEQYF.

The CDR3 sequence: CASSLVYEQYF. The CDR3 nucleotides read TGTGCCAGCAGCTTAGTCTACGAGCAGTACTTC. The chain recombines TRBV7-2 with TRBJ2-7; D gene ambiguous. Germline values: CDR1 SGHTA, CDR2 FQGNSA. CDR3 length: 11 amino acids. V lost 1 base and J 3 bases, leaving 1 base between the germline ends.

This clone was counted once. This CDR3 reads CASSQYSPNTEAFF. For the CDR3, the DNA is TGTGCCAGCAGCCAATACAGCCCGAACACTGAAGCTTTCTTT. This sequence joins TRBV16 and TRBJ1-1; D gene unclear. The CDR3 totals 14 residues. CDR1 is KGHSY, CDR2 FQNENV, per germline. Trimming shortened V by 1 base and J by 1 base, and 7 bases separated the two germline ends.

The chain carries TRBV28 and TRBJ2-7; 8 bases are shared with TRBD2. CDR3 length: 19 amino acids. CDR1 MDHEN and CDR2 SYDVKM come from the germline V gene. The junction had 19 bases not matched to a gene; V was cut back by 1 base and J by 5 bases. In DNA, the CDR3 is TGTGCCAGCAGTTTATTGGGTTTGAACGCGGGAGGAATCCTGGACGAGCAGTACTTC. Translating gives CASSLLGLNAGGILDEQYF.

The chain couples TRBV25-1 to TRBJ2-5, with a weak D call TRBD2 (6 bases). CDR1 is MGHDK and CDR2 is SYGVNS in the germline V gene. The CDR3 contains 17 residues. Between the trimmed V and J ends, which lost 1 base and 1 base, there was a span of 16 bases. The CDR3: CASSESPTEGPQETQYF. The CDR3 DNA is TGTGCCAGCAGTGAATCACCCACGGAGGGTCCCCAAGAGACCCAGTACTTC.

The chain carries TRBV6-1 and TRBJ2-1; 11 positions agree with TRBD2. The CDR3 is 14 residues long. Trimming took 6 bases from V and 13 from J; bases not matched to a gene: 11. The germline V gene has CDR1 MNHNS and CDR2 SASEGT. This CDR3 reads CASSPRTSGSKQFF. DNA for the CDR3: TGTGCCAGCAGCCCTAGGACTAGCGGGTCGAAACAGTTCTTC.

This clone was counted between two and nine times. J is TRBJ2-3 and V is TRBV28, with 11 bases identical to TRBD2. Per germline, CDR1 MDHEN and CDR2 SYDVKM. Trimming cost V 8 bases and J 6 bases; bases outside gene matches: 4. This CDR3 has 13 residues. Here the CDR3 DNA reads TGTGCCAGCGACCGACTAGCGGGGGATACGCAGTATTTT. It yields the protein CASDRLAGDTQYF.

J is TRBJ2-7 and V is TRBV19, with D maybe TRBD2 (6 bases). V lost 4 bases to trimming and J lost 4 bases, with 11 bases between them. Germline CDR1 and CDR2: LNHDA and SQIVND (reference sequence). CDR3 length: 13 residues. The CDR3 sequence: CASSSGNVYEQYF. The CDR3 coding sequence is TGTGCCAGTAGTAGCGGGAATGTTTACGAGCAGTACTTC.

J is TRBJ1-3 and V is TRBV13; no reliable D call. Deletions cut 6 bases from V and 3 bases from J, with 9 bases between. Germline V gene lookup returns CDR1 PRHDT and CDR2 FYEKMQ (reference sequence). The CDR3 has 13 residues. CDR3 residues: CASRVVGGNTIYF. CDR3 sequence (DNA): TGTGCCAGCAGGGTTGTGGGTGGAAACACCATATATTTT.

This clone came up once. The chain combines TRBV9 with TRBJ2-4; possibly TRBD1 for D (6 bases). Germline V lookup: CDR1 SGDLS, CDR2 YYNGEE. The CDR3 extends over 14 amino acids. V gave up 2 bases and J gave up 10 bases, with 16 bases separating them. In nucleotides, the CDR3 is TGTGCCAGCAGCGTTTCTACCGACAGGCCTATTCAGTACTTC. This codes for CASSVSTDRPIQYF. Based on the CDR3 plus reference TRBV9 and TRBJ2-4, the full variable domain is DSGVTQTPKHLITATGQRVTLRCSPRSGDLSVYWYQQSLDQGLQFLIQYYNGEERAKGNILERFSAQQFPDLHSELNLSSLELGDSALYFCASSVSTDRPIQYFGAGTRLSVL.

This clone was seen more than once but under ten times. The gene calls are TRBV5-1 and TRBJ2-2, with unresolved D. CDR3 size: 14 residues. V lost 0 bases and J 3 bases, leaving 6 bases between the germline ends. CDR1 is SGHRS and CDR2 is YFSETQ in the germline V gene. For the CDR3, the DNA is TGCGCCAGCAGCTTGGTGGGTTACACCGGGGAGCTGTTTTTT. Its protein is CASSLVGYTGELFF.

The gene calls are TRBV10-3 and TRBJ1-5; 9 nucleotides match TRBD1. CDR3 length equals 15 residues. In germline, CDR1 is ENHRY, CDR2 SYGVKD. J lost 4 bases, V lost 4 bases, and 5 bases had no gene match. The CDR3 loop is CAISGGTGQNQPQHF. Written as DNA, the CDR3 is TGTGCCATCAGTGGGGGGACAGGGCAGAATCAGCCCCAGCATTTT.

The chain carries TRBV6-1 and TRBJ2-3, with 12 bases identical to TRBD2. CDR3 length equals 15 residues. CDR1 and CDR2 from the germline V gene are MNHNS and SASEGT. J lost 3 bases, V lost 8 bases, and 6 bases had no gene match. CDR3 DNA sequence: TGTGCCAGCTGCCGACTAGCGGGAGAGACAGATACGCAGTATTTT. Amino acids: CASCRLAGETDTQYF.

CDR3 coding DNA: TGCGCCAGCAGCCTGGGTGGGCTACAGGGGGCGAGATACTACACCTTC. This translates into CASSLGGLQGARYYTF. The rearrangement links TRBV5-1 to TRBJ1-2, with 9 bases aligning to TRBD1. The CDR3 sequence is 16 residues long. CDR1 SGHRS and CDR2 YFSETQ come from the germline V gene. V shed 4 bases and J 10 bases; nucleotides not matched to a gene: 17.

This sequence joins TRBV12-1 and TRBJ2-1; the table gives TRBD2 as D, unverified against the DNA. TRBV12-1 represents a pseudogene. This CDR3 is built from 18 residues. CDR3 coding DNA: TGTGCCAGCAGCTTTGCGGCGGGCCGCTGCGGGAGGGGAAATGAGCAGTTCTTC. Amino acid sequence: CASSFAAGRCGRGNEQFF.

This clone is labeled as large (0.1 to 1%). This chain's CDR3 is CASSQGVRAEAFF. The CDR3 bases are TGTGCCAGCAGCCAAGGGGTCAGGGCTGAAGCTTTCTTT. The J gene is TRBJ1-1, the V gene TRBV4-2, with D tentatively TRBD1 (5 bases). V lost 1 base and J lost 6, with 9 bases in between. Germline V gene lookup returns CDR1 LGHNA and CDR2 YNFKEQ. The CDR3 covers 13 residues.

This clone has just a few counts. The chain joins TRBV18 to TRBJ1-5; D not resolved. V was shortened by 2 bases and J by 0 bases, with 5 bases between the two germline ends. Germline CDR1 reads KGHSH; CDR2 reads LQKENI. This CDR3 has 14 amino acids. The CDR3 region has the DNA TGTGCCAGCTCACCATCTTATAGCAATCAGCCCCAGCATTTT. As protein: CASSPSYSNQPQHF.

V usage is TRBV28 and J usage is TRBJ2-3; perhaps TRBD2 as D (6 bases). Trimming pared 2 bases from V and 0 bases from J, leaving 24 bases between. Germline V lookup: CDR1 MDHEN, CDR2 SYDVKM. The CDR3 length is 20 residues. In nucleotides, the CDR3 is TGTGCCAGCAGTTTAAATATAGGAGAGTTTGGCGGGGATAGCACAGATACGCAGTATTTT. Its protein product is CASSLNIGEFGGDSTDTQYF.

V and J are TRBV18 and TRBJ2-3; unclear D gene. CDR1 and CDR2 from the germline V gene are KGHSH and LQKENI. The V gene lost 4 bases and the J gene lost 7 bases, with 15 bases spanning the gap. The CDR3 is 14 amino acids. CDR3 sequence reads: CASSLSILGNTQYF. In DNA form, the CDR3 reads TGTGCCAGCTCACTATCTATACTGGGGAATACGCAGTATTTT.

The chain couples TRBV11-2 to TRBJ1-2; D uncertain. V shed 1 base and J shed 1 base, with 7 bases lying between them. This CDR3 comprises 14 residues. The V gene's germline CDR1 is SGHAT and CDR2 FQNNGV. For the CDR3, the DNA is TGTGCCAGCAGCTTAGTCGGCGGTAACTATGGCTACACCTTC. This sequence encodes CASSLVGGNYGYTF.

CDR3 sequence: CASSEVPRNTIYF. DNA of the CDR3: TGTGCCAGCAGTGAAGTTCCCAGAAACACCATATATTTT. The chain is built from TRBV6-5 and TRBJ1-3, with D unresolved. Germline V gives CDR1 MNHEY, CDR2 SVGAGI. V was shortened by 5 bases and J by 5 bases, with 10 bases between the two germline ends. The CDR3 spans 13 residues.